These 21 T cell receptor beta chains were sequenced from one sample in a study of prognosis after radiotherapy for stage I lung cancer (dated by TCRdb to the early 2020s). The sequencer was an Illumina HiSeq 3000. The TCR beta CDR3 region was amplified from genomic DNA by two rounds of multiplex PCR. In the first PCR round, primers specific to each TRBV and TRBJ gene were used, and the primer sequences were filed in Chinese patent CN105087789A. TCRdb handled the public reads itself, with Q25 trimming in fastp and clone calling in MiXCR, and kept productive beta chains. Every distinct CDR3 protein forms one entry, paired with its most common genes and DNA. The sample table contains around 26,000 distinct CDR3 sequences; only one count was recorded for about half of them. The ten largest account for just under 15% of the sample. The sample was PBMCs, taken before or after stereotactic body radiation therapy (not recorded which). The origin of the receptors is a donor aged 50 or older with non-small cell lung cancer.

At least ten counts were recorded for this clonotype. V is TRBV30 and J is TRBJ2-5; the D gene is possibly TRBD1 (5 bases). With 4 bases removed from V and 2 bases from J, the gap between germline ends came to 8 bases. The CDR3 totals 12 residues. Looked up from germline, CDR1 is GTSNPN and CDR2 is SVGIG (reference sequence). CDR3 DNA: TGTGCCTGGACAGGGCGGCAAGAGACCCAGTACTTC. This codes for CAWTGRQETQYF.

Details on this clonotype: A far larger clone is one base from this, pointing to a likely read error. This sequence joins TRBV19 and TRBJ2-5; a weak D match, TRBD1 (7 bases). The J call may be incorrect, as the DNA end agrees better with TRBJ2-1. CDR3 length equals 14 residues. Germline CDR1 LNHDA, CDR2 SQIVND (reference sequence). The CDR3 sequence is CGSSIRGVDNEQFF. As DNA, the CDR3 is TGTGGCAGTAGTATCAGGGGGGTGGACAATGAGCAGTTCTTC.

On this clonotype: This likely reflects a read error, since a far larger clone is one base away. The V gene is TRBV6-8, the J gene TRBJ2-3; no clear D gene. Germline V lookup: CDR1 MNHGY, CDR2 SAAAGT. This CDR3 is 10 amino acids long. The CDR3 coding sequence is TGTGCCAGCCTGGCAGATACGCATTATTTT. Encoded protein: CASLADTHYF.

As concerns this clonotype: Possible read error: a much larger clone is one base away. The CDR3 coding sequence is TGTGCCAGCAGCCCACCGGTGCGGAATGAGCAGTTCTTC. This codes for CASSPPVRNEQFF. V and J are TRBV7-3 and TRBJ2-1, with unresolved D. The CDR3 contains 13 residues. Germline assignment: CDR1 SGHTA and CDR2 FQGTGA. Trimming took off 5 bases at V and 7 bases at J, with 12 bases between the two ends.

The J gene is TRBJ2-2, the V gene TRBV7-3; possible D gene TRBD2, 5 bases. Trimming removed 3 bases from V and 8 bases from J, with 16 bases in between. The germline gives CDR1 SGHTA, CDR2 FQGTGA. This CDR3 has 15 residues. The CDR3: CASSFARWWTGELFF. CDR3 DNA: TGTGCCAGCAGCTTCGCCCGGTGGTGGACTGGGGAGCTGTTTTTT. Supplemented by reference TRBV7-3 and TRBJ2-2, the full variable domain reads GAGVSQTPSNKVTEKGKYVELRCDPISGHTALYWYRQSLGQGPEFLIYFQGTGAADDSGLPNDRFFAVRPEGSVSTLKIQRTERGDSAVYLCASSFARWWTGELFFGEGSRLTVL.

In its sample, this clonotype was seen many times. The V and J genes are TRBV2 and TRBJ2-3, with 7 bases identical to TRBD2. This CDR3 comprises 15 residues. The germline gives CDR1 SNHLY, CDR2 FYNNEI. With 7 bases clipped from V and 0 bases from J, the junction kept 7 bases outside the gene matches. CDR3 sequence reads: CASTDSGTSTDTQYF. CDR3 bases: TGTGCCAGCACCGACAGCGGGACTAGCACAGATACGCAGTATTTT.

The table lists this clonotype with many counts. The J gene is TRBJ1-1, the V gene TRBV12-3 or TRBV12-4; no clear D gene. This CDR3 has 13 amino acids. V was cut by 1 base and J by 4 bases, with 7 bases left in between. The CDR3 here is CASSLGEGTEAFF. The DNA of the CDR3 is TGTGCCAGCAGTTTAGGCGAGGGCACTGAAGCTTTCTTT.

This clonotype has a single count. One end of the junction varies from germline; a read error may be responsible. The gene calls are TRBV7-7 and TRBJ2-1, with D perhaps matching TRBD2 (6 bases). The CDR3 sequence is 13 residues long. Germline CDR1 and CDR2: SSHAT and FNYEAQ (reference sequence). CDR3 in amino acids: CASSLADHNEQFF. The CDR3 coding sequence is TGTGCTAGCAGCTTAGCGGATCACAATGAGCAGTTCTTC. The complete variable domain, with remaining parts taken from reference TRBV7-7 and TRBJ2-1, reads GAGVSQSPRYKVTKRGQDVTLRCDPISSHATLYWYQQALGQGPEFLTYFNYEAQPDKSGLPSDRFSAERPEGSISTLTIQRTEQRDSAMYRCASSLADHNEQFFGPGTRLTVL.

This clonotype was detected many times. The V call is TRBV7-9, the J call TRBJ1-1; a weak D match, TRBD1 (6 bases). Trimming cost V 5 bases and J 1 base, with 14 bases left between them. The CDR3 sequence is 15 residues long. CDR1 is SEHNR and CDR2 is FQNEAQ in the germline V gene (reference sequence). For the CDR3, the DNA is TGTGCCAGCAGCCGACGACAGGAGAAGAACACTGAAGCTTTCTTT. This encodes CASSRRQEKNTEAFF.

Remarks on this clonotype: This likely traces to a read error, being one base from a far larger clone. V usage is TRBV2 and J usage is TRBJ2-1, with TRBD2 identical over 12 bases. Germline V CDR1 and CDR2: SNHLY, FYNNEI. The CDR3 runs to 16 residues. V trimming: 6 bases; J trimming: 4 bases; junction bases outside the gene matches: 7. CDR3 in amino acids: CASSPCTSGRYNEQFF. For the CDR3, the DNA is TGTGCCAGCAGCCCGTGTACTAGCGGGAGGTACAATGAGCAGTTCTTC.

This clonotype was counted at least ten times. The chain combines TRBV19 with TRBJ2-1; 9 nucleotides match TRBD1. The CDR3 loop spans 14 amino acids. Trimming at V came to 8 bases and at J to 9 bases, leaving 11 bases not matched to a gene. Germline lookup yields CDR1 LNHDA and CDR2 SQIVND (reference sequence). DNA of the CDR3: TGTGCCAGTTTCCCGGGACAGGGAGTTGGTGAGCAGTTCTTC. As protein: CASFPGQGVGEQFF.

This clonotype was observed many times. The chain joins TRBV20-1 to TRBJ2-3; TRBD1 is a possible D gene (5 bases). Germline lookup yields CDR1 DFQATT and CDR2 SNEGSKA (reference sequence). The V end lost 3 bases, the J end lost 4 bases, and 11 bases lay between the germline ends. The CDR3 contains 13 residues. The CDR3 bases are TGCAGTGCTAGTCAGGGCGGTGCAGATACGCAGTATTTT. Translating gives CSASQGGADTQYF.

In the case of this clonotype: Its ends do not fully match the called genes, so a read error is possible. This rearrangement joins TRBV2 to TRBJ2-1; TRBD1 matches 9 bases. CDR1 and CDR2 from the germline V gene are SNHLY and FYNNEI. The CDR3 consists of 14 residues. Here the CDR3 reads CASIEPGQGREQFF. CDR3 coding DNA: TGTGCCAGCATTGAACCGGGACAGGGCAGAGAGCAGTTCTTC.

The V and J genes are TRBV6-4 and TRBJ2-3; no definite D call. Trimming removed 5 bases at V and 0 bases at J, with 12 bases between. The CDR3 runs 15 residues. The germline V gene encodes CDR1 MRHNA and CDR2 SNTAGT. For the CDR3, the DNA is TGTGCCAGCAGTCTCGACGCCCCTAGCACAGATACGCAGTATTTT. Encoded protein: CASSLDAPSTDTQYF.

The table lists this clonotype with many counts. The CDR3 coding sequence is TGTGCCAGCAGCTACGCCCCGCGGTCAGGGATCCAGCCCCAGCATTTT. Its translation is CASSYAPRSGIQPQHF. The rearrangement uses TRBV27 and TRBJ1-5, with a weak D call TRBD1 (5 bases). CDR3 size: 16 residues. Germline loops: CDR1 MNHEY, CDR2 SMNVEV (reference sequence). The V end lost 6 bases, the J end lost 7 bases, and 22 bases lay between the germline ends.

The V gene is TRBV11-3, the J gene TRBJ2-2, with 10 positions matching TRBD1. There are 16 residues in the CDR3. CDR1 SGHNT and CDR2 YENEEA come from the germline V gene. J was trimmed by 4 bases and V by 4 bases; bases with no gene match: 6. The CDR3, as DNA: TGTGCCAGCAGCTCGTGGGACAGGGGTACCACCGGGGAGCTGTTTTTT. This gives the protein CASSSWDRGTTGELFF. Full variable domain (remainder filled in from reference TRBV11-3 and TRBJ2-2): EAGVVQSPRYKIIEKKQPVAFWCNPISGHNTLYWYLQNLGQGPELLIRYENEEAVDDSQLPKDRFSAERLKGVDSTLKIQPAELGDSAVYLCASSSWDRGTTGELFFGEGSRLTVL.

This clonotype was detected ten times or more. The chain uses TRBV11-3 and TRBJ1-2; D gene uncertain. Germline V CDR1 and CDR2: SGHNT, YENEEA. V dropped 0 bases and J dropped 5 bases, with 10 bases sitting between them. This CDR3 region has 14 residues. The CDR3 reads CASSLDSGTYGYTF. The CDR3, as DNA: TGTGCCAGCAGCTTAGACAGCGGAACTTATGGCTACACCTTC.

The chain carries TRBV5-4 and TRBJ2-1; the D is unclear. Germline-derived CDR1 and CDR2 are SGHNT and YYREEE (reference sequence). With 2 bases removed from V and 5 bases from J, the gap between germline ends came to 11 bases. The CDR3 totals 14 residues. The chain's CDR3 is CASSFFSTDNEQFF. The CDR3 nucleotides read TGTGCCAGCAGCTTTTTTAGCACCGACAATGAGCAGTTCTTC.

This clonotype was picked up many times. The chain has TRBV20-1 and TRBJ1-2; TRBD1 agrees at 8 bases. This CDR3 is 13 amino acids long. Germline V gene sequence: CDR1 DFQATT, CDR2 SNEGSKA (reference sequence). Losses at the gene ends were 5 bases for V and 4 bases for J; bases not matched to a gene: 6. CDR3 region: CSARPGGGYGYTF. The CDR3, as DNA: TGCAGTGCTCGACCAGGGGGCGGCTATGGCTACACCTTC.

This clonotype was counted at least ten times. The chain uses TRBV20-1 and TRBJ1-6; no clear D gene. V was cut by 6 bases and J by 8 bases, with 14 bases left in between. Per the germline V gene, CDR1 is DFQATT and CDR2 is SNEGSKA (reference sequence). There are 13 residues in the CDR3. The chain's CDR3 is CSASKGFDSPLHF. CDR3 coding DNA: TGCAGTGCCAGCAAAGGGTTTGATTCACCCCTCCACTTT.

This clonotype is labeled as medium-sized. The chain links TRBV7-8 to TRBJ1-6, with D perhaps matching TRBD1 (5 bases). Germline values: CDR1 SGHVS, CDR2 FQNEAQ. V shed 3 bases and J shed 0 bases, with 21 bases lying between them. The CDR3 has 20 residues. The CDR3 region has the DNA TGTGCCAGCAGCTTTGTAGTATCTGGGACGGGGAGCTCCTATAATTCACCCCTCCACTTT. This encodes CASSFVVSGTGSSYNSPLHF.